Shown below are 4 T cell receptor beta chains from a single sample sequenced in a study of T cell responses to AZD1222 COVID-19 vaccine. Data came from immunoSEQ multiplex PCR; TCRdb stores just in-frame clones and leaves some out. The sample lists around 190,000 clones; approximately 90% were seen once. The sample consisted of peripheral blood, taken 28 days after the second AZD1222 dose. These TCRs come from an adult who received the AZD1222 COVID-19 vaccine.

The chain recombines TRBV5-1 with TRBJ2-7, with a possible D match to TRBD1 (5 bases). Trimming removed 4 bases at V and 0 bases at J, with 14 bases between. The CDR3 is 15 residues long. The V gene's germline CDR1 is SGHRS and CDR2 YFSETQ. CDR3 bases: TGCGCCAGCAGCCCCAGGGTGAAATCCTCCTACGAGCAGTACTTC. As protein: CASSPRVKSSYEQYF.

The V call is TRBV15, the J call TRBJ2-1; 9 bases are shared with TRBD1. CDR1 LNHNV and CDR2 YYDKDF come from the germline V gene (reference sequence). The J segment lost 0 bases and the V segment lost 4 bases, leaving 4 bases of the junction unmatched. The CDR3 consists of 16 residues. The CDR3 DNA reads as TGTGCCACCAGCAAGGGGGGACAGGGCTCCTACAATGAGCAGTTCTTC. As protein: CATSKGGQGSYNEQFF.

This clone was observed once. The chain uses TRBV30 and TRBJ1-5; D possibly corresponds to TRBD1 (6 bases). Trimming stripped 1 base from V and 3 bases from J, with 10 bases between. CDR3 length: 14 amino acids. Germline V gene data show CDR1 as GTSNPN and CDR2 as SVGIG (reference sequence). The CDR3 here is CAWSEGGYNQPQHF. CDR3 nucleotides: TGTGCCTGGAGTGAGGGGGGATACAATCAGCCCCAGCATTTT.

CDR3 in DNA: TGTGCCAGCAGCCGCTCGGGCAGGCTGGGTTACGGGGAGCTGTTTTTT. Translated: CASSRSGRLGYGELFF. The chain links TRBV7-8 to TRBJ2-2; D is unclear. V lost 5 bases, J lost 7 bases, and 20 bases lay in between. Germline V gene lookup returns CDR1 SGHVS and CDR2 FQNEAQ. The CDR3 runs to 16 residues.